This T cell receptor beta chain was captured by sequencing in a study of T cells in Graves' hyperthyroidism and ophthalmopathy. Findings and caveats of the study: Blood held most thyroid clonotypes expanded above 0.001 frequency.

There are many counts of this clonotype. The antigen is not known. CDR1 and CDR2 (germline): SGHVS, FQNEAQ. Trimming left V 8 bases short and J 7 bases short, with 18 bases between. The CDR3 covers 13 residues. Patients between 18 and 65 years old had hyperthyroidism, newly diagnosed and lasting under 2 months. Reasons for excluding patients were uncontrolled infection, other autoimmune disease, pregnancy or lactation. Clinical symptoms, serum thyroxine, TRAb, thyroid ultrasound and orbital computed tomography established diagnosis. Amplification of TCR beta CDR3 regions used RNA as the template. The TCR CDR3 was amplified in a first-round RT-PCR using the HTBI primer set. One entry per CDR3 protein, called by TCRdb with MiXCR from the multiplex PCR reads. Of a few hundred thousand distinct CDR3 sequences detected, approximately 15% appear once; the ten largest clones hold about 7%.

The chain has TRBV7-8 and TRBJ2-7; perhaps TRBD1 as D (5 bases). The sequence was obtained from a woman aged 25 to 39 with Graves' hyperthyroidism. The specimen sequenced was blood. This chain's CDR3 is CASSQLTSGEQYF. CDR3 DNA sequence: TGTGCCAGCTCCCAGCTAACCTCAGGGGAGCAGTACTTC. The full variable domain, with the rest looked up from reference TRBV7-8 and TRBJ2-7, is GAGVSQSPRYKVAKRGQDVALRCDPISGHVSLFWYQQALGQGPEFLTYFQNEAQLDKSGLPSDRFFAERPEGSVSTLKIQRTQQEDSAVYLCASSQLTSGEQYFGPGTRLTVT.